The 7 T cell receptor beta chains reported below all come from one sample, sequenced in a study of beta chain features in type 1 diabetes. Study-wide findings and caveats: Patients with Type 1 diabetes showed moderately but significantly shorter TCRB CDR3s in all four CD4+ subsets.

These receptors are not linked to any known antigen. As every portion of the isolated RNA was reverse transcribed, the sequencing read expressed TCRB transcripts. This table comes from immunoSEQ multiplex PCR, and its TCRdb copy is limited to in-frame clones, with some not included. The sample includes some 120,000 clones, roughly 17% seen only once; the top ten take roughly 2.5%. Specimen: central memory CD4+ T cells from blood. These receptors were taken from a young man with type 1 diabetes.

The chain couples TRBV27 to TRBJ2-1; 14 bases fit TRBD2. The CDR3 loop spans 13 amino acids. Losses at the gene ends were 5 bases for V and 16 bases for J; bases not matched to a gene: 7. The V gene's germline CDR1 is MNHEY and CDR2 SMNVEV (reference sequence). CDR3 loop: CASSPGLAGGRFF. The CDR3 DNA reads TGTGCCAGCAGTCCAGGACTAGCGGGGGGCCGTTTCTTC.

V is TRBV20-1 and J is TRBJ1-2; D not resolved. In germline, CDR1 is DFQATT, CDR2 SNEGSKA (reference sequence). The CDR3 runs 10 residues. V gave up 5 bases and J gave up 5 bases, with 6 bases separating them. The CDR3 sequence: CSAHYYGYTF. The CDR3 DNA reads TGCAGTGCTCACTATTATGGCTACACCTTC.

The chain has TRBV29-1 and TRBJ1-2, with D perhaps TRBD1 (5 bases). Per germline, CDR1 SQVTM and CDR2 ANQGSEA. Trimming took 6 bases from V and 3 from J, leaving 14 bases between them. The CDR3 is 13 amino acids. In DNA, the CDR3 is TGCAGCGTGACAAGTGCAGGGCACTATGGCTACACCTTC. Its translation: CSVTSAGHYGYTF.

This clone was observed a few times. The chain has TRBV30 and TRBJ2-2; D is undetermined. Germline V CDR1 and CDR2: GTSNPN, SVGIG (reference sequence). This CDR3 spans 14 amino acids. The V and J ends lost 2 bases and 3 bases respectively, with 10 bases between them. CDR3 nucleotides: TGTGCCTGGAGTCCCTCCATTCACACCGGGGAGCTGTTTTTT. This codes for CAWSPSIHTGELFF.

The sample holds a few counts of this clone. J is TRBJ2-1 and V is TRBV30, with D maybe TRBD1 (6 bases). Germline loops: CDR1 GTSNPN, CDR2 SVGIG (reference sequence). The CDR3 covers 13 residues. Trimming pared 3 bases from V and 6 bases from J, leaving 12 bases between. Here the CDR3 DNA reads TGTGCCTGGAGGGGGGCGCCGGGCAATGAGCAGTTCTTC. Protein product: CAWRGAPGNEQFF.

A few counts support this clone. V is TRBV19 and J is TRBJ2-7; 8 bases align to TRBD2. Germline V gives CDR1 LNHDA, CDR2 SQIVND (reference sequence). Unmatched junction bases numbered 15, after V lost 5 bases and J lost 0 bases. CDR3 size: 18 residues. CDR3: CASSSRRETSGDSYEQYF. CDR3 sequence (DNA): TGTGCCAGTAGTTCACGGAGGGAAACTAGCGGCGACTCCTACGAGCAGTACTTC.

The chain couples TRBV2 to TRBJ1-2; the match to TRBD1 covers 7 bases. The V segment lost 10 bases and the J segment 3 bases; nucleotides outside the gene matches: 8. The germline V gene has CDR1 SNHLY and CDR2 FYNNEI. CDR3 length equals 13 residues. The CDR3 loop is CATSQGEDYGYTF. CDR3 in DNA: TGTGCCACCTCCCAGGGGGAAGACTATGGCTACACCTTC.